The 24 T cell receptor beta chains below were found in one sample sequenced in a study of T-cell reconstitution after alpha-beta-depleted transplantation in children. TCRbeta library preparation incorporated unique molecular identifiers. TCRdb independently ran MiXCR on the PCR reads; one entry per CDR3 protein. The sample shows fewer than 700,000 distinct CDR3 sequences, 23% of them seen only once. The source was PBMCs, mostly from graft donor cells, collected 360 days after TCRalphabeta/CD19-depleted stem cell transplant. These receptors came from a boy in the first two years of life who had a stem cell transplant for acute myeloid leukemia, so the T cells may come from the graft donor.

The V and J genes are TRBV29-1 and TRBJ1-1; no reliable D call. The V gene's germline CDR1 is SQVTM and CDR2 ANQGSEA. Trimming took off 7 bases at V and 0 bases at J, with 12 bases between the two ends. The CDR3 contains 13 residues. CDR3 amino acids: CSAIDGMNTEAFF. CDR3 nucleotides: TGCAGCGCAATCGACGGCATGAACACTGAAGCTTTCTTT.

The CDR3 region is CATSRGATSLTYNEQFF. The CDR3, as DNA: TGTGCCACCAGCAGAGGGGCAACTAGCCTGACCTACAATGAGCAGTTCTTC. The chain combines TRBV15 with TRBJ2-1, with D maybe TRBD2 (6 bases). The CDR3 runs to 17 residues. Trimming cost V 1 base and J 2 bases, with 15 bases left between them. Germline V gives CDR1 LNHNV, CDR2 YYDKDF (reference sequence).

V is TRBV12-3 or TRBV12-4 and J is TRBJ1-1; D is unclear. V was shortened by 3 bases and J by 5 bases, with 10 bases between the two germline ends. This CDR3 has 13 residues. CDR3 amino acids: CASSLAAGTEAFF. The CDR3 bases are TGTGCCAGCAGTTTGGCGGCGGGGACTGAAGCTTTCTTT.

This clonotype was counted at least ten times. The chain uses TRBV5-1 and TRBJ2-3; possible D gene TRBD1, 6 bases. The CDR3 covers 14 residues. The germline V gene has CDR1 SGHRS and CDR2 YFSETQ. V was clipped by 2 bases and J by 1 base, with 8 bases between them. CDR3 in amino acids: CASSLPGGTDTQYF. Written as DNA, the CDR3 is TGCGCCAGCAGCTTACCAGGGGGCACAGATACGCAGTATTTT.

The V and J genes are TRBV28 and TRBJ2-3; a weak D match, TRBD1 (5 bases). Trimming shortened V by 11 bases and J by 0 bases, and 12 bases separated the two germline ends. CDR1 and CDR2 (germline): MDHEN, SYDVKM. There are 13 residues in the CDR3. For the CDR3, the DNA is TGTGCCTCCCAGGGCACTAGCACAGATACGCAGTATTTT. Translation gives CASQGTSTDTQYF.

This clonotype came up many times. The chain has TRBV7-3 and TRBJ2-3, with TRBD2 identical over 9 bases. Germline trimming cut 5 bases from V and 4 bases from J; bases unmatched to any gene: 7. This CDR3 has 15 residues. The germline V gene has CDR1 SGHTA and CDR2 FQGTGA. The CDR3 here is CASSPTSGLSDTQYF. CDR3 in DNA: TGTGCCAGCAGCCCGACTAGCGGTCTTTCAGATACGCAGTATTTT.

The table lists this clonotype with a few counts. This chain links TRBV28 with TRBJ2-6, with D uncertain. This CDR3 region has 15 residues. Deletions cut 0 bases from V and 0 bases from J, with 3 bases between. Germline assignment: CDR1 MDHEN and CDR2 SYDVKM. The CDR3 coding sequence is TGTGCCAGCAGTTTATGGAGCTCTGGGGCCAACGTCCTGACTTTC. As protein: CASSLWSSGANVLTF.

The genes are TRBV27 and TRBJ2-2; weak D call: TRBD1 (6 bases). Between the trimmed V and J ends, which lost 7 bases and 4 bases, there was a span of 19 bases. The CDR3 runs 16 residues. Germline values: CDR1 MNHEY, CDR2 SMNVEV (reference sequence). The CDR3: CASTPWKGVGTGELFF. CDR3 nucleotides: TGTGCCAGCACCCCGTGGAAGGGGGTGGGCACCGGGGAGCTGTTTTTT.

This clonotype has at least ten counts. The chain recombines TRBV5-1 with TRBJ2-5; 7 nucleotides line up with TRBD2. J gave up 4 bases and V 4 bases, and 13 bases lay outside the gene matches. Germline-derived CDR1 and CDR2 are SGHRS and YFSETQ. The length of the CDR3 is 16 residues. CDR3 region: CASSPKREGLRETQYF. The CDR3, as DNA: TGCGCCAGCAGCCCAAAAAGGGAGGGGTTGAGAGAGACCCAGTACTTC.

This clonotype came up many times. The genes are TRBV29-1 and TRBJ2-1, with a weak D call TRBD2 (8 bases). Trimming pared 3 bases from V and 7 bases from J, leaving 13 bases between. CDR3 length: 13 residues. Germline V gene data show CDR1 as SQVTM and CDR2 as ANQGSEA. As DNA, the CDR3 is TGCAGCGTTGATCGGGAGGGGGCGAATGAGCAGTTCTTC. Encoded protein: CSVDREGANEQFF.

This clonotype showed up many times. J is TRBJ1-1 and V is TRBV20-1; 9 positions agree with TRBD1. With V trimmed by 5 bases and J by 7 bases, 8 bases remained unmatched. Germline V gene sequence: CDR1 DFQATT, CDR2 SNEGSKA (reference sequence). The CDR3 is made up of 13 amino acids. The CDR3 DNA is TGCAGTGCTGGCCTACAGGGGGCCATTGAAGCTTTCTTT. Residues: CSAGLQGAIEAFF.

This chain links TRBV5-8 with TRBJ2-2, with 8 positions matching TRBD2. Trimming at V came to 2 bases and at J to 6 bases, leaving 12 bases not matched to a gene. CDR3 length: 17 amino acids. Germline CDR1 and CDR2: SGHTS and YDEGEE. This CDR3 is CASSFGGLVGRAGELFF. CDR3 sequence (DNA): TGTGCCAGCAGCTTCGGGGGACTAGTCGGAAGAGCCGGGGAGCTGTTTTTT.

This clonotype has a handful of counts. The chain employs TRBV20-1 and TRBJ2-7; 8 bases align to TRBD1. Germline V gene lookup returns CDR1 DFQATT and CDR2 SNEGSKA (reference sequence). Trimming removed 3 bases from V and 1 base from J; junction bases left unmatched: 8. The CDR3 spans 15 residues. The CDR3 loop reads CSASGTNRGSYEQYV. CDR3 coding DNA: TGCAGTGCTAGTGGGACGAACAGGGGGTCCTACGAGCAGTACGTC.

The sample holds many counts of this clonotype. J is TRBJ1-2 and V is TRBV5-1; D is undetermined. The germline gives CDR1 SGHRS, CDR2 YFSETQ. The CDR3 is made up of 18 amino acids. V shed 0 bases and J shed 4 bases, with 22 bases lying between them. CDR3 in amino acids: CASSLVGILQDHGYGYTF. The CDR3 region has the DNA TGCGCCAGCAGCTTGGTTGGAATACTTCAGGATCATGGCTATGGCTACACCTTC. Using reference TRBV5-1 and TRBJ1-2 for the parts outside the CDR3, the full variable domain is KAGVTQTPRYLIKTRGQQVTLSCSPISGHRSVSWYQQTPGQGLQFLFEYFSETQRNKGNFPGRFSGRQFSNSRSEMNVSTLELGDSALYLCASSLVGILQDHGYGYTFGSGTRLTVV.

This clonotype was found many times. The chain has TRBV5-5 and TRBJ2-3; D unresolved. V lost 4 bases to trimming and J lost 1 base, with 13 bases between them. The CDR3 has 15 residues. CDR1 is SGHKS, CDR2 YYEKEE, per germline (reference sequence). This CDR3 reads CASSARLLGTDTQYF. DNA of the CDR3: TGTGCCAGCAGCGCCCGACTTCTAGGCACAGATACGCAGTATTTT. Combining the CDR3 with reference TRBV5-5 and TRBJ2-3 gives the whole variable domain DAGVTQSPTHLIKTRGQQVTLRCSPISGHKSVSWYQQVLGQGPQFIFQYYEKEERGRGNFPDRFSARQFPNYSSELNVNALLLGDSALYLCASSARLLGTDTQYFGPGTRLTVL.

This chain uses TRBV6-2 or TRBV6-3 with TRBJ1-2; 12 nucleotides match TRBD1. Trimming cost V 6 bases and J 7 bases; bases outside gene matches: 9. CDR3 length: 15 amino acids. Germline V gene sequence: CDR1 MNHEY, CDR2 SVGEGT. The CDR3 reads CASSSPGQGASGYTF. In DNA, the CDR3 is TGTGCCAGCAGCTCTCCGGGACAGGGGGCGAGTGGCTACACCTTC.

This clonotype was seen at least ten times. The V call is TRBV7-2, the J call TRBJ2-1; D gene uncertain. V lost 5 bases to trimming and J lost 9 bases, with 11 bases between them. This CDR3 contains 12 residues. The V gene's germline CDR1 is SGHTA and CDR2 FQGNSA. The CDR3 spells CASSRFKGEQFF. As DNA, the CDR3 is TGTGCCAGCAGCCGGTTCAAGGGTGAGCAGTTCTTC.

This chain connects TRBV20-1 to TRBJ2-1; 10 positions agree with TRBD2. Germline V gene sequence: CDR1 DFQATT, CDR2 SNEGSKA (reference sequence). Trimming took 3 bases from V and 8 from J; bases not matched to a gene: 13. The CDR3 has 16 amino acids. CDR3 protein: CSASLPSGGVLHEQFF. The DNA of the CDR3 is TGCAGTGCTAGTTTGCCTAGCGGGGGTGTTCTTCATGAGCAGTTCTTC.

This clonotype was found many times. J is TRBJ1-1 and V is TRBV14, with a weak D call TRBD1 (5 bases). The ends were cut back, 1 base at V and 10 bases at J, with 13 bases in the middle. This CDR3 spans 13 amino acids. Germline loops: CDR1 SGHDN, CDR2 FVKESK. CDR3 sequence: CASSQVMAGPAFF. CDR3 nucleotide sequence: TGTGCCAGCAGCCAAGTTATGGCAGGGCCAGCTTTCTTT.

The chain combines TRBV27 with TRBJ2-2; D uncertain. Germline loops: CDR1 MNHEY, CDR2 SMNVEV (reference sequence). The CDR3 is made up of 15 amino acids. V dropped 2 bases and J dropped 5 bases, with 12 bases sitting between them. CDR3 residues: CASSLGVPGTGELFF. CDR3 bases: TGTGCCAGCAGTTTAGGGGTACCGGGTACCGGGGAGCTGTTTTTT.

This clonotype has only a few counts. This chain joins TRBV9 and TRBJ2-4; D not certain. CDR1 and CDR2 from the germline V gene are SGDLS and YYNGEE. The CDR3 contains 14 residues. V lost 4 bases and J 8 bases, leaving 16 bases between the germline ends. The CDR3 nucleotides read TGTGCCAGCAGCCCTTTGGATAGCAGATACATTCAGTACTTC. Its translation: CASSPLDSRYIQYF.

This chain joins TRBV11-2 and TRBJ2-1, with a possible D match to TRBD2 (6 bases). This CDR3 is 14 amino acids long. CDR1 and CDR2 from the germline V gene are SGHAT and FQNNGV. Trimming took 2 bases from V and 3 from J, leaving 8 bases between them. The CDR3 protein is CASSLPGDYNEQFF. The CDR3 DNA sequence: TGTGCCAGCAGCTTACCGGGGGACTACAATGAGCAGTTCTTC. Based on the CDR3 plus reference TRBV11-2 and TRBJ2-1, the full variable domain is EAGVAQSPRYKIIEKRQSVAFWCNPISGHATLYWYQQILGQGPKLLIQFQNNGVVDDSQLPKDRFSAERLKGVDSTLKIQPAKLEDSAVYLCASSLPGDYNEQFFGPGTRLTVL.

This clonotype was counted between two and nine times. As DNA, the CDR3 is TGCGCCAGCAGCGTCGACCGGGGGGGAGATACGCAGTATTTT. This encodes CASSVDRGGDTQYF. The chain links TRBV5-1 to TRBJ2-3; 8 nucleotides match TRBD2. The V and J ends lost 4 bases and 5 bases, in that order; junction bases with no gene match: 6. This CDR3 is 14 amino acids long. CDR1 SGHRS and CDR2 YFSETQ come from the germline V gene.

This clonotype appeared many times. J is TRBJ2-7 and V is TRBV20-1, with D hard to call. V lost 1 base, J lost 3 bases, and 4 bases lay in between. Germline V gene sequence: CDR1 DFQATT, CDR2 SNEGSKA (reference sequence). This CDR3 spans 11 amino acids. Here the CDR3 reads CSARGHYEQYV. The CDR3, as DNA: TGCAGTGCTAGAGGACACTACGAGCAGTACGTC.